This is a list of T cell receptor beta chains from one sample in a study of cytomegalovirus exposure and HLA in healthy donors. Here immunoSEQ multiplex PCR was the method, and the copy in TCRdb shows in-frame clones only, minus some. In the table there are some 150,000 clones, 80% of which are singletons. The source material was PBMCs. The origin of the receptors is a male donor in good health and CMV-seronegative. The conserved cysteine and the conserved F or W are not part of the CDR3 here. Each record gives: J gene, V gene, CDR3 protein.

TRBJ2-5,TRBV7-7,ASSWGTGELETQY
TRBJ2-5,TRBV20-1,SHSQETQY
TRBJ2-1,TRBV5-1,ASSRIGQAGINEQF
TRBJ1-3,TRBV5-1,ASSSGLGPDTIY
TRBJ1-2,TRBV9,ASSPRGNRGNYGYT
TRBJ2-7,TRBV10-3,ASKAQGPGEQY
TRBJ1-3,TRBV6-5,ASTRSSGNTIY
TRBJ2-7,TRBV4-3,ASSQDSGQGNEQY
TRBJ1-6,TRBV7-2,ASSLVIQGKNSPLH
TRBJ2-7,TRBV4-2,ASSQGTGREQY
TRBJ2-7,TRBV5-1,ASSFGATPTGEQY
TRBJ2-2,TRBV12-5,ASGLGQGAVTGELF
TRBJ2-5,TRBV9,ASSVAPGETQY
TRBJ2-7,TRBV7-9,ASSEAYEQY
TRBJ1-2,TRBV5-4,ASSWGGTSNYGYT
TRBJ2-7,TRBV28,ASSSLTGGYEQY
TRBJ1-1,TRBV27,ASSTTDLNTEAF
TRBJ2-7,TRBV27,ASSLSSGDVPYEQY
TRBJ2-7,TRBV9,ASSVGGGASEQY
TRBJ1-4,TRBV29-1,SVEGEKLF
TRBJ2-7,TRBV19,ASSTILQGAYEQY
.,TRBV6-1,ASRATGGHEQY
TRBJ1-3,TRBV4-1,ASSQDPVPSGNTIY
TRBJ1-1,TRBV5-1,ASSRGGVLLGRAF
TRBJ1-2,TRBV19,ASRSIYGYT
TRBJ2-7,TRBV6-1,ASSRDFESYEQY
TRBJ2-7,TRBV4-1,ASSQGGLAGHYEQY
TRBJ2-3,TRBV2,ASSDFSVGVTDTQY
TRBJ2-3,TRBV27,ASSSLAGGFTDTQY
TRBJ2-1,TRBV7-2,ASMGGAGEHEQF
TRBJ1-1,TRBV2,ASSEQLTEAF
TRBJ1-2,TRBV4-1,ASSQETGFYGYT
TRBJ2-7,TRBV4-3,ASSQERQGYEQY
TRBJ2-7,TRBV7-6,ASSLGQFPTYEQY
TRBJ2-3,TRBV28,ASSPAGSPLTDTQY
TRBJ1-1,TRBV13,ASSLASLTEAF
TRBJ1-6,TRBV14,ASSQVGPLLNSPLH
TRBJ2-1,TRBV7-2,ASSHTSGGAYEQF
TRBJ2-5,TRBV28,ASKTGAVETQY
TRBJ1-1,TRBV11-2,ASSLLTGMGAF
TRBJ1-1,TRBV5-1,ASTNFGTDTEAF
TRBJ1-2,TRBV2,ASSGQYLLHNYGYT
TRBJ2-2,TRBV29-1,SVEIGTSLTSGLGSGELF
TRBJ2-7,TRBV7-9,ASSLTGGLTYEQY
TRBJ2-7,TRBV28,ASSWAPGQGSRYEQY
TRBJ2-1,TRBV6-6,ASREGALYNEQF
TRBJ1-5,TRBV4-1,ASSRLQGPGPQH
TRBJ2-5,TRBV19,ASTSGGETQY
TRBJ1-6,TRBV7-6,ASSKGPLNSPLH
TRBJ2-5,TRBV30,AWSSLAGGPSSRETQY
TRBJ2-5,TRBV30,AWSLPRGRGETQY
TRBJ1-1,TRBV5-1,ASSLGDRVNTEAF
TRBJ1-1,TRBV5-1,ASSLPQTGGTEAF
TRBJ1-4,TRBV6-5,ASTRDRLYEKLF
TRBJ2-1,TRBV29-1,SVEDYRNNEQF